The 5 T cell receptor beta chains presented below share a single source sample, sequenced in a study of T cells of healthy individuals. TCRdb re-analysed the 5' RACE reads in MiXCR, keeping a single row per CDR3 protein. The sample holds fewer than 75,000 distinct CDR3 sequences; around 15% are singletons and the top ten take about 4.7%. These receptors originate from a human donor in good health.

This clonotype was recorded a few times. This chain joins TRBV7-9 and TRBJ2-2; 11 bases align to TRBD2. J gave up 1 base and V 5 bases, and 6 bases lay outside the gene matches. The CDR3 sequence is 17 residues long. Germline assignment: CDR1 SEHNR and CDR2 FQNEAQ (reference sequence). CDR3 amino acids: CASSPLGLAGNTGELFF. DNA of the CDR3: TGTGCCAGCAGCCCTCTCGGACTAGCGGGGAACACCGGGGAGCTGTTTTTT.

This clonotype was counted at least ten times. CDR3 protein: CASSEGAGTGELFF. The CDR3 nucleotides are TGTGCCAGCAGTGAAGGTGCAGGGACCGGGGAGCTGTTTTTT. V is TRBV6-4 and J is TRBJ2-2, with D perhaps matching TRBD1 (5 bases). V was trimmed by 3 bases and J by 5 bases, leaving 10 bases between them. Germline V gene lookup returns CDR1 MRHNA and CDR2 SNTAGT. The CDR3 has 14 residues.

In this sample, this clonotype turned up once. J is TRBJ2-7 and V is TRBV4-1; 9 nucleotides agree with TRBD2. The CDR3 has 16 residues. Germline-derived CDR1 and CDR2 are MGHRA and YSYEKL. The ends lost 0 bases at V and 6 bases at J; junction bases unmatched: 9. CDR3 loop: CASSQDRGLAGFEQYF. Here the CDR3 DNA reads TGCGCCAGCAGCCAAGATCGCGGCCTAGCGGGATTCGAGCAGTACTTC.

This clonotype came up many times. CDR3 in amino acids: CASSLEAGGETQYF. CDR3 in DNA: TGTGCCAGCAGCTTGGAAGCGGGGGGAGAGACCCAGTACTTC. The chain combines TRBV5-6 with TRBJ2-5, with TRBD2 matching over 9 bases. Germline CDR1 is SGHDT and CDR2 is YYEEEE. The trim removed 0 bases at V and 4 bases at J, leaving 1 base unmatched. The CDR3 loop spans 14 amino acids.

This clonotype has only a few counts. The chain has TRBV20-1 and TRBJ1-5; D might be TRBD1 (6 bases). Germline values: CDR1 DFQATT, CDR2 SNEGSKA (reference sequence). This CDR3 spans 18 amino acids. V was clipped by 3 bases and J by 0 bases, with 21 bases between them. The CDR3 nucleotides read TGCAGTGCTAGTGGGAGCAGGGGCGGTACTAATAGCAATCAGCCCCAGCATTTT. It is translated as CSASGSRGGTNSNQPQHF.